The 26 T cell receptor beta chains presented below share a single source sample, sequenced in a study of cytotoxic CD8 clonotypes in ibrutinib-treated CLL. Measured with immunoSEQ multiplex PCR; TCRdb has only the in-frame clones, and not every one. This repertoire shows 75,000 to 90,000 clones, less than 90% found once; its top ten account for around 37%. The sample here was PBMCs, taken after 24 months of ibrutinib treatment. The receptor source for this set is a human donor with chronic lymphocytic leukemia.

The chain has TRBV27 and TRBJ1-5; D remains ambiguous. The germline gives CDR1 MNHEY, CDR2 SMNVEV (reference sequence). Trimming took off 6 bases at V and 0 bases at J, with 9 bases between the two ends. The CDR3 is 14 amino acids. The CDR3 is CASSQSGSNQPQHF. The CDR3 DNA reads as TGTGCCAGCAGCCAGTCGGGTAGCAATCAGCCCCAGCATTTT.

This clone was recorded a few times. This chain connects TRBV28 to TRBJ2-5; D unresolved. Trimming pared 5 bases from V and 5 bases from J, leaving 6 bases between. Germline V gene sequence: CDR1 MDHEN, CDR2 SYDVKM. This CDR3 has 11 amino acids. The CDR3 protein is CASSLKETQYF. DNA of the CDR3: TGTGCCAGCAGTCTAAAGGAGACCCAGTACTTC.

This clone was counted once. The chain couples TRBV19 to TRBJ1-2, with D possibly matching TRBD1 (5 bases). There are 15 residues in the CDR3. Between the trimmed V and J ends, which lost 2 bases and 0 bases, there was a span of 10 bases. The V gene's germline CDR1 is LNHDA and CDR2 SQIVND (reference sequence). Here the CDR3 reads CASSIRGPPNYGYTF. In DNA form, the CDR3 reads TGTGCCAGTAGTATAAGGGGACCCCCTAACTATGGCTACACCTTC.

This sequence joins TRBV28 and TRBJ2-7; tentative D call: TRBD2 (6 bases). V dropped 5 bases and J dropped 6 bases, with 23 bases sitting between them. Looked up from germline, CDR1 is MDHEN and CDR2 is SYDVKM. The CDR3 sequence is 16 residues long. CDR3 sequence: CASSPPGLLIVREQYF. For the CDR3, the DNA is TGTGCCAGCAGTCCCCCGGGACTCCTAATCGTACGCGAGCAGTACTTC. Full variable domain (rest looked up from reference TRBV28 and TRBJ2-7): DVKVTQSSRYLVKRTGEKVFLECVQDMDHENMFWYRQDPGLGLRLIYFSYDVKMKEKGDIPEGYSVSREKKERFSLILESASTNQTSMYLCASSPPGLLIVREQYFGPGTRLTVT.

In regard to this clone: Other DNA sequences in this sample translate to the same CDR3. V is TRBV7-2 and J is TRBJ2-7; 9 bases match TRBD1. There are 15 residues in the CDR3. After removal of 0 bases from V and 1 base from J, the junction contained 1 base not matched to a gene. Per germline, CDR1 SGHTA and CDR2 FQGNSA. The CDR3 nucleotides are TGTGCCAGCAGCTTAGCGGGACAGGGTTCCTACGAGCAGTACTTC. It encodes CASSLAGQGSYEQYF.

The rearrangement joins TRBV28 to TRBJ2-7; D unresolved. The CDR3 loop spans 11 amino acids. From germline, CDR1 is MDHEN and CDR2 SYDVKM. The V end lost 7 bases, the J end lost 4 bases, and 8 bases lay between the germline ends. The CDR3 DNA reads TGTGCCAGCACCTCAACTTACGAGCAGTACTTC. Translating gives CASTSTYEQYF. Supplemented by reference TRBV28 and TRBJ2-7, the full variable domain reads DVKVTQSSRYLVKRTGEKVFLECVQDMDHENMFWYRQDPGLGLRLIYFSYDVKMKEKGDIPEGYSVSREKKERFSLILESASTNQTSMYLCASTSTYEQYFGPGTRLTVT.

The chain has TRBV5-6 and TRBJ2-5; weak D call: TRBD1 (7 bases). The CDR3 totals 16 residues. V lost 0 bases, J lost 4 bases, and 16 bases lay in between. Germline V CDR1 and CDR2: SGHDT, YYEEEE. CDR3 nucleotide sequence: TGTGCCAGCAGCTTGGGGTTCAGGGGGGTCGGAGAGACCCAGTACTTC. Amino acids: CASSLGFRGVGETQYF.

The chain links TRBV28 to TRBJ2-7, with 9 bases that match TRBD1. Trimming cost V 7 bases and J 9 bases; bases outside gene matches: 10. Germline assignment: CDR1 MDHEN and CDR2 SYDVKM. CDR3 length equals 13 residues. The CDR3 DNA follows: TGTGCCAGCATCTCAGACAGGGGGTTGATGCAGTACTTC. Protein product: CASISDRGLMQYF.

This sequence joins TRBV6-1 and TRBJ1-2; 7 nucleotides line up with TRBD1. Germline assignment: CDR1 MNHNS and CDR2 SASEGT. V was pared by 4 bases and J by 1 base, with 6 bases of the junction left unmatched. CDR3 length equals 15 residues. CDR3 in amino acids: CASSVRDSLNYGYTF. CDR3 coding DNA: TGTGCCAGCAGTGTCCGGGACAGCCTTAACTATGGCTACACCTTC.

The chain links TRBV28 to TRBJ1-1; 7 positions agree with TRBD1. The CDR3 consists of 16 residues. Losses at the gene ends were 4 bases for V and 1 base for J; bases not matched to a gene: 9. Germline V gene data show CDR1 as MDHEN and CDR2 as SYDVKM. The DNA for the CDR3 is TGTGCCAGCAGTTCAATTCCGGGACAGAAGAACACTGAAGCTTTCTTT. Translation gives CASSSIPGQKNTEAFF.

CDR3 amino acids: CASSRSGTAYEQYF. The CDR3 DNA reads as TGTGCCAGCAGTAGATCCGGGACAGCCTACGAGCAGTACTTC. The chain couples TRBV6-5 to TRBJ2-7, with TRBD1 matching over 7 bases. The ends lost 5 bases at V and 2 bases at J; junction bases unmatched: 6. The CDR3 is 14 residues long. The germline V gene encodes CDR1 MNHEY and CDR2 SVGAGI.

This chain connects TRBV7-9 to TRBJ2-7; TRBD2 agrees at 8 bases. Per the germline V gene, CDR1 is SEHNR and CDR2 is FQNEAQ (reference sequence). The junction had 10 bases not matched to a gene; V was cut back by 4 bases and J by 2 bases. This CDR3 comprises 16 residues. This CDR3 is CASSSSLAGLPYEQYF. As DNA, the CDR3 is TGTGCCAGCAGCTCCTCCCTAGCGGGTCTCCCCTACGAGCAGTACTTC.

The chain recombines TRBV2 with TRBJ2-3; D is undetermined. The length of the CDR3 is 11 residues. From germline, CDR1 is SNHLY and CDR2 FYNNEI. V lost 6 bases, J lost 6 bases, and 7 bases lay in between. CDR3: CASRKVDTQYF. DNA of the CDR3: TGTGCCAGCAGGAAGGTGGATACGCAGTATTTT.

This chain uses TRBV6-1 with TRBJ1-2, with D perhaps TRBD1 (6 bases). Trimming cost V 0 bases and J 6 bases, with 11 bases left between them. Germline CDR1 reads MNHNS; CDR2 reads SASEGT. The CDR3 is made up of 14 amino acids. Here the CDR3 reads CASSEAAGVNGYTF. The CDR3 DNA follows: TGTGCCAGCAGTGAAGCTGCAGGGGTCAATGGCTACACCTTC.

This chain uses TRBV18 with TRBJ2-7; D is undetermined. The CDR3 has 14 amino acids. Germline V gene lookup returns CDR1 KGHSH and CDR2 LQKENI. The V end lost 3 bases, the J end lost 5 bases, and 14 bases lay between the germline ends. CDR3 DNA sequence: TGTGCCAGCTCACCGAAAATGGGGTTCCACGAGCAGTACTTC. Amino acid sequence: CASSPKMGFHEQYF.

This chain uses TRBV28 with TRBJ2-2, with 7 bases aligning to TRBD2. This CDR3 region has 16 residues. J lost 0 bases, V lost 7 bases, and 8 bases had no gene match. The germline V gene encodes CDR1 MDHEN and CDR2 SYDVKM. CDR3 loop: CASNWASGSNTGELFF. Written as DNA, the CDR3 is TGTGCCAGCAATTGGGCTAGCGGATCGAACACCGGGGAGCTGTTTTTT.

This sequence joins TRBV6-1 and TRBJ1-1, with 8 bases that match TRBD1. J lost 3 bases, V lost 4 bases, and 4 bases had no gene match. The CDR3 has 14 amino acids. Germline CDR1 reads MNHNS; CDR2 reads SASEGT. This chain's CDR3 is CASSADRGDTEAFF. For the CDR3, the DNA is TGTGCCAGCAGTGCAGACAGGGGAGACACTGAAGCTTTCTTT.

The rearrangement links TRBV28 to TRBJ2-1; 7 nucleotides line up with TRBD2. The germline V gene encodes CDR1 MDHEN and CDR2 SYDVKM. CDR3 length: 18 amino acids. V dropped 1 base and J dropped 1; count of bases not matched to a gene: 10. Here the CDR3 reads CASSLFTGSGVSYNEQFF. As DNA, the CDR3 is TGTGCCAGCAGTTTATTCACGGGGAGCGGGGTATCCTACAATGAGCAGTTCTTC.

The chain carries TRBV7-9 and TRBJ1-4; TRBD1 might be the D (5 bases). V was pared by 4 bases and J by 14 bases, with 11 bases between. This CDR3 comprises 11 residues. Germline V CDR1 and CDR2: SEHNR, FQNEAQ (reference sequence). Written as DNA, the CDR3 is TGTGCCAGCAGCTCGGTTGGGGGGCTGTTTTTT. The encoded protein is CASSSVGGLFF.

The CDR3 sequence is CASSSQGSSGNQETQYF. CDR3 DNA: TGTGCCAGCAGTTCACAGGGGTCTAGCGGGAACCAAGAGACCCAGTACTTC. The chain has TRBV7-9 and TRBJ2-5, with 9 bases identical to TRBD2. CDR1 and CDR2 (germline): SEHNR, FQNEAQ (reference sequence). With V trimmed by 6 bases and J by 0 bases, 11 bases remained unmatched. The length of the CDR3 is 17 residues.

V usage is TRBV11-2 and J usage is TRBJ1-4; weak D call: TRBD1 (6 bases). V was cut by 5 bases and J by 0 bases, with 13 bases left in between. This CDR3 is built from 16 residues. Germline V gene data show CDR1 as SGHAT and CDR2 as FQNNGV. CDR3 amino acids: CASSAAYRATNEKLFF. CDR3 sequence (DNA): TGTGCCAGCAGCGCAGCTTACAGGGCAACTAATGAAAAACTGTTTTTT.

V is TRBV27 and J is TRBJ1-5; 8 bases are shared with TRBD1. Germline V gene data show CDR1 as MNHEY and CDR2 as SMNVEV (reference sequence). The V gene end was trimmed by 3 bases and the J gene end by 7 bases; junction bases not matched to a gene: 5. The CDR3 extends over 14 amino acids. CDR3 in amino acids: CASSFGQGIQPQHF. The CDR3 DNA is TGTGCCAGCAGTTTCGGACAGGGCATCCAGCCCCAGCATTTT.

Written as DNA, the CDR3 is TGCGCCAGCAGCCCGCCCACTAGCGGGATTAGACAAGAGACCCAGTACTTC. It codes for CASSPPTSGIRQETQYF. The J gene is TRBJ2-5, the V gene TRBV10-2, with 10 bases identical to TRBD2. Germline V gives CDR1 WSHSY, CDR2 SAAADI. The junction had 12 bases not matched to a gene; V was cut back by 6 bases and J by 2 bases. The CDR3 length is 17 residues.

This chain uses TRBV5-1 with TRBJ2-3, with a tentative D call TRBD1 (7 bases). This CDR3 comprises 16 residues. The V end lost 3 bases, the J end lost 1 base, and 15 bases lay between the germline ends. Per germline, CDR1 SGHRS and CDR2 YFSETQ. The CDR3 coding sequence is TGCGCCAGCAGCTCCGGAGGGGGCAAGGGCACAGATACGCAGTATTTT. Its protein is CASSSGGGKGTDTQYF.

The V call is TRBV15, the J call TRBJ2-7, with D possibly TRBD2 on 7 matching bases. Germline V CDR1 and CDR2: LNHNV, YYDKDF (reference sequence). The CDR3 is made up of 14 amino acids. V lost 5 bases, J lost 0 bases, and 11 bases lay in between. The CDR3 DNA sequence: TGTGCCACCAGCGAGGGGGAGGGCTCCTACGAGCAGTACTTC. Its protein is CATSEGEGSYEQYF.

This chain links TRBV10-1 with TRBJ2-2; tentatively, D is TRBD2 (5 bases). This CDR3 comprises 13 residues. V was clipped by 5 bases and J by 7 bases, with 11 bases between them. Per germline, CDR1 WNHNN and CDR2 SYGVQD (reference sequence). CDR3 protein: CASSLLAGGELFF. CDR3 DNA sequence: TGCGCCAGCAGTCTTCTAGCTGGCGGGGAGCTGTTTTTT.